A single sample gave rise to the 29 T cell receptor beta chains below, sequenced in a study of identical twins. In TCRdb, the 5' RACE reads were re-called with MiXCR into one record per CDR3 protein. The data contain 500,000 or so distinct CDR3 sequences, approximately 14% of them singletons. This same sample was also part of a study on yellow fever vaccine responses in identical twins.

The sample was CD4+ T cells sorted from blood. All receptors come from a woman aged 18-29 years in good health.

There are many counts of this clonotype. The chain has TRBV10-3 and TRBJ2-7, with D unclear. Per the germline V gene, CDR1 is ENHRY and CDR2 is SYGVKD. The CDR3 has 11 amino acids. V shed 2 bases and J shed 4 bases, with 3 bases lying between them. The CDR3 reads CAISEDYEQYF. CDR3 nucleotides: TGTGCCATCAGTGAGGATTACGAGCAGTACTTC.

This clonotype has a count of ten or more. Written as DNA, the CDR3 is TGTGCCAGCAGTGGGACAGGGGCAGAGCAGTACTTC. This encodes CASSGTGAEQYF. The V and J genes are TRBV6-2 or TRBV6-3 and TRBJ2-7; TRBD1 matches at 10 bases. Germline values: CDR1 MNHEY, CDR2 SVGEGT. This CDR3 has 12 residues. V was clipped by 5 bases and J by 7 bases; unmatched bases: 2.

The chain is built from TRBV7-9 and TRBJ2-1; possible D gene TRBD2, 6 bases. The V end was cut by 5 bases, the J end by 4 bases, with 12 bases between. Looked up from germline, CDR1 is SEHNR and CDR2 is FQNEAQ (reference sequence). CDR3 length equals 14 residues. Written as DNA, the CDR3 is TGTGCCAGCAGCAACGGGGGTTTTTACAATGAGCAGTTCTTC. It codes for CASSNGGFYNEQFF.

J is TRBJ1-1 and V is TRBV6-2 or TRBV6-3; D is possibly TRBD1 (6 bases). V was trimmed by 6 bases and J by 11 bases, leaving 19 bases between them. Germline V lookup: CDR1 MNHEY, CDR2 SVGEGT. CDR3 length equals 13 residues. The CDR3 DNA is TGTGCCAGCAGGAAAAGCGGACAGCCGGCGGCTTTCTTT. Its protein product is CASRKSGQPAAFF.

This clonotype was counted only a few times. The rearrangement uses TRBV4-3 and TRBJ2-7; 10 bases fit TRBD2. The CDR3 spans 16 residues. Germline values: CDR1 LGHNA, CDR2 YSLEER. V lost 1 base and J lost 6; bases outside the gene matches: 9. CDR3 sequence: CASSQGRPPSGSEQYF. The DNA for the CDR3 is TGCGCCAGCAGCCAAGGGCGGCCGCCTAGCGGGAGCGAGCAGTACTTC.

This chain's CDR3 is CASSWQGRRFSNEQFF. DNA of the CDR3: TGTGCCAGCAGCTGGCAGGGGAGGAGATTTAGCAATGAGCAGTTCTTC. V and J are TRBV7-8 and TRBJ2-1, with D perhaps matching TRBD1 or TRBD2 (6 bases each). Germline V gene sequence: CDR1 SGHVS, CDR2 FQNEAQ. The CDR3 contains 16 residues. Deletions cut 4 bases from V and 6 bases from J, with 19 bases between.

This clonotype has ten or more counts. The CDR3 loop reads CASSLARVRGYGYTF. The CDR3 DNA is TGTGCCAGCAGTTTAGCGCGGGTTCGTGGCTATGGCTACACCTTC. The genes are TRBV12-3 or TRBV12-4 and TRBJ1-2; no firm D call. This CDR3 has 15 residues. V lost 0 bases and J 4 bases, leaving 12 bases between the germline ends.

The chain uses TRBV11-2 and TRBJ2-1; TRBD2 matches at 10 bases. V lost 6 bases to trimming and J lost 0 bases; unmatched junction nucleotides: 8. This CDR3 spans 17 amino acids. CDR1 and CDR2 (germline): SGHAT, FQNNGV. The DNA for the CDR3 is TGTGCCAGCAGGTCTACTAGCGGGGCCTTCTCCTACAATGAGCAGTTCTTC. Translation: CASRSTSGAFSYNEQFF. The full variable domain, completed using reference TRBV11-2 and TRBJ2-1, is EAGVAQSPRYKIIEKRQSVAFWCNPISGHATLYWYQQILGQGPKLLIQFQNNGVVDDSQLPKDRFSAERLKGVDSTLKIQPAKLEDSAVYLCASRSTSGAFSYNEQFFGPGTRLTVL.

The J gene is TRBJ2-7, the V gene TRBV18, with D hard to call. Deletions cut 0 bases from V and 3 bases from J, with 9 bases between. The CDR3 sequence is 14 residues long. Germline CDR1 and CDR2: KGHSH and LQKENI. CDR3 in DNA: TGTGCCAGCTCACCACCTTCACAGAACTACGAGCAGTACTTC. Translating it yields CASSPPSQNYEQYF.

This clonotype was seen only a few times. V is TRBV30 and J is TRBJ2-7, with 7 bases matching TRBD1. The V segment lost 4 bases and the J segment 7 bases; nucleotides outside the gene matches: 13. Germline CDR1 reads GTSNPN; CDR2 reads SVGIG (reference sequence). The length of the CDR3 is 14 residues. The CDR3 coding sequence is TGTGCCTGGACTGAAAGACAGGGCCGCTTGGAGCAGTACTTC. Its protein is CAWTERQGRLEQYF.

This clonotype was seen more than once but under ten times. As DNA, the CDR3 is TGTGCCAGCAGCCGGGACAGGGGACGCGGGGAGCTGTTTTTT. The encoded protein is CASSRDRGRGELFF. V usage is TRBV5-6 and J usage is TRBJ2-2; 10 nucleotides match TRBD1. V was pared by 4 bases and J by 7 bases, with 4 bases of the junction left unmatched. Germline V gives CDR1 SGHDT, CDR2 YYEEEE. The CDR3 loop spans 14 amino acids. Full variable domain (missing parts from reference TRBV5-6 and TRBJ2-2): DAGVTQSPTHLIKTRGQQVTLRCSPKSGHDTVSWYQQALGQGPQFIFQYYEEEERQRGNFPDRFSGHQFPNYSSELNVNALLLGDSALYLCASSRDRGRGELFFGEGSRLTVL.

V usage is TRBV7-6 and J usage is TRBJ2-1; D ambiguous. V lost 1 base and J 2 bases, leaving 12 bases between the germline ends. The CDR3 is 16 amino acids. Germline assignment: CDR1 SGHVS and CDR2 FNYEAQ. The CDR3 bases are TGTGCCAGCAGCTTAGTGGGCAGGCCCCCCTACAATGAGCAGTTCTTC. It specifies CASSLVGRPPYNEQFF.

This clonotype was seen more than once but under ten times. V usage is TRBV7-2 and J usage is TRBJ2-7; 8 bases line up with TRBD1. CDR1 and CDR2 from the germline V gene are SGHTA and FQGNSA. The CDR3 covers 15 residues. V was clipped by 5 bases and J by 1 base; unmatched bases: 7. CDR3 amino acids: CASSPLRDRSYEQYF. The CDR3 region has the DNA TGTGCCAGCAGCCCACTAAGGGACAGGTCCTACGAGCAGTACTTC.

V usage is TRBV20-1 and J usage is TRBJ2-5; D perhaps matches TRBD2 (6 bases). Trimming left V 4 bases short and J 5 bases short, with 11 bases between. The CDR3 has 12 amino acids. The germline V gene has CDR1 DFQATT and CDR2 SNEGSKA (reference sequence). CDR3 bases: TGCAGTGCTAAAGGAGGGATGGAGACCCAGTACTTC. Translation: CSAKGGMETQYF.

This clonotype was counted between two and nine times. This chain uses TRBV28 with TRBJ2-5; no clear D. Germline assignment: CDR1 MDHEN and CDR2 SYDVKM. The CDR3 sequence is 16 residues long. V lost 3 bases and J 0 bases, leaving 14 bases between the germline ends. CDR3 sequence: CASSLMGLGYQETQYF. The DNA of the CDR3 is TGTGCCAGCAGTTTGATGGGTCTGGGGTACCAAGAGACCCAGTACTTC.

V is TRBV7-2 and J is TRBJ2-7, with D possibly being TRBD1 or TRBD2 (6 bases each). The CDR3 is made up of 14 amino acids. The V and J ends lost 5 bases and 5 bases respectively, with 16 bases between them. Per germline, CDR1 SGHTA and CDR2 FQGNSA. CDR3: CASSPRGAANEQYF. CDR3 nucleotide sequence: TGTGCCAGCAGCCCAAGGGGGGCAGCCAACGAGCAGTACTTC.

This clonotype was seen only a few times. J is TRBJ2-1 and V is TRBV7-9; TRBD2 matches at 7 bases. J lost 7 bases, V lost 6 bases, and 6 bases had no gene match. Germline V gives CDR1 SEHNR, CDR2 FQNEAQ (reference sequence). The CDR3 extends over 13 amino acids. CDR3 sequence reads: CASRAGVGNEQFF. Here the CDR3 DNA reads TGTGCCAGCAGGGCGGGAGTAGGTAATGAGCAGTTCTTC.

This clonotype occurred a few times. The chain recombines TRBV6-2 or TRBV6-3 with TRBJ2-1; 8 nucleotides agree with TRBD2. The CDR3 contains 14 residues. V dropped 4 bases and J dropped 8; count of bases not matched to a gene: 7. CDR1 and CDR2 from the germline V gene are MNHEY and SVGEGT. DNA of the CDR3: TGTGCCAGCAGTTCCGGGACTAGTATCTATGAGCAGTTCTTC. This gives the protein CASSSGTSIYEQFF.

V usage is TRBV14 and J usage is TRBJ1-1; D remains unclear. CDR1 and CDR2 (germline): SGHDN, FVKESK. Trimming removed 0 bases at V and 12 bases at J, with 11 bases between. The CDR3 has 12 residues. CDR3 residues: CASSQDGREPFF. DNA for the CDR3: TGTGCCAGCAGCCAAGACGGGAGAGAACCTTTCTTT.

In its sample, this clonotype was seen a few times. V is TRBV11-1 and J is TRBJ2-5; D not certain. Germline CDR1 is SGHAT and CDR2 is FQDESV (reference sequence). V was shortened by 5 bases and J by 7 bases, with 29 bases between the two germline ends. The CDR3 contains 18 residues. The CDR3 protein is CASSGSGPTGSTVWTQYF. The CDR3 region has the DNA TGTGCCAGCAGCGGGTCTGGACCGACTGGCTCTACGGTGTGGACCCAGTACTTC.

This clonotype was found a few times. This chain uses TRBV15 with TRBJ1-4; no firm D call. Germline values: CDR1 LNHNV, CDR2 YYDKDF (reference sequence). CDR3 length equals 14 residues. Trimming shortened V by 6 bases and J by 4 bases, and 12 bases separated the two germline ends. This chain's CDR3 is CATRASLYNEKLFF. The CDR3 nucleotides are TGTGCCACCAGGGCCTCTCTTTATAATGAAAAACTGTTTTTT. Using reference TRBV15 and TRBJ1-4 for the parts outside the CDR3, the full variable domain is DAMVIQNPRYQVTQFGKPVTLSCSQTLNHNVMYWYQQKSSQAPKLLFHYYDKDFNNEADTPDNFQSRRPNTSFCFLDIRSPGLGDTAMYLCATRASLYNEKLFFGSGTQLSVL.

V and J are TRBV7-9 and TRBJ2-1; tentative D call: TRBD1 (5 bases). CDR1 is SEHNR, CDR2 FQNEAQ, per germline (reference sequence). There are 15 residues in the CDR3. V was cut by 5 bases and J by 7 bases, with 18 bases left in between. CDR3 residues: CASSEPPGPGNEQFF. Written as DNA, the CDR3 is TGTGCCAGCAGCGAACCACCGGGTCCAGGGAATGAGCAGTTCTTC.

This clonotype was found a few times. The chain uses TRBV7-9 and TRBJ2-3, with D possibly being TRBD2 (6 bases). Germline CDR1 reads SEHNR; CDR2 reads FQNEAQ (reference sequence). V was shortened by 4 bases and J by 6 bases, with 20 bases between the two germline ends. This CDR3 region has 16 residues. CDR3 sequence: CASSSGLSLQVDTQYF. CDR3 nucleotides: TGTGCCAGCAGCTCGGGACTTTCTCTACAAGTGGATACGCAGTATTTT.

This clonotype was counted between two and nine times. Being one base from a much bigger clone, this may be a read error. The chain couples TRBV6-2 or TRBV6-3 to TRBJ2-7; 9 positions agree with TRBD1. The CDR3 is made up of 15 amino acids. V trimming: 4 bases; J trimming: 0 bases; junction bases outside the gene matches: 4. Germline V CDR1 and CDR2: MNHEY, SVGEGT. The CDR3 protein is CASSWGQGSSYEQYF. Here the CDR3 DNA reads TGTGCCAGCAGTTGGGGACAGGGAAGCTCCTACGAGCAGTACTTC.

The sample holds many counts of this clonotype. The genes are TRBV6-1 and TRBJ2-7; D uncertain. The CDR3 is 14 amino acids. With 5 bases removed from V and 2 bases from J, the gap between germline ends came to 13 bases. CDR1 is MNHNS, CDR2 SASEGT, per germline. The CDR3 spells CASSKTDAAYEQYF. CDR3 nucleotide sequence: TGTGCCAGCAGTAAAACGGACGCAGCCTACGAGCAGTACTTC.

The table lists this clonotype with a few counts. The chain joins TRBV11-2 to TRBJ2-1, with D unresolved. The CDR3 spans 14 residues. Trimming removed 2 bases at V and 4 bases at J, with 9 bases between. Germline V gene sequence: CDR1 SGHAT, CDR2 FQNNGV. The CDR3 loop reads CASSLFMAYNEQFF. The CDR3 DNA is TGTGCCAGCAGCTTATTTATGGCGTACAATGAGCAGTTCTTC. Full variable domain (remainder filled in from reference TRBV11-2 and TRBJ2-1): EAGVAQSPRYKIIEKRQSVAFWCNPISGHATLYWYQQILGQGPKLLIQFQNNGVVDDSQLPKDRFSAERLKGVDSTLKIQPAKLEDSAVYLCASSLFMAYNEQFFGPGTRLTVL.

The genes are TRBV29-1 and TRBJ1-1; D is unresolved. There are 13 residues in the CDR3. Trimming removed 4 bases at V and 1 base at J, with 10 bases between. The germline V gene encodes CDR1 SQVTM and CDR2 ANQGSEA. CDR3 sequence (DNA): TGCAGCGTTGTCCGGGGTGGGAACACTGAAGCTTTCTTT. Encoded protein: CSVVRGGNTEAFF.

This clonotype showed up many times. This sequence joins TRBV4-2 and TRBJ2-1; the match to TRBD2 covers 10 bases. This CDR3 comprises 15 residues. CDR1 and CDR2 from the germline V gene are LGHNA and YNFKEQ. The ends lost 1 base at V and 8 bases at J; junction bases unmatched: 5. As DNA, the CDR3 is TGTGCCAGCAGCCAAGTCACTAGCGGGATCGATGAGCAGTTCTTC. Translating gives CASSQVTSGIDEQFF.

This clonotype was observed a few times. The CDR3 loop is CASSLVLRGSDEQYF. The CDR3 nucleotides are TGTGCCAGCAGCTTAGTCCTGCGGGGGAGCGACGAGCAGTACTTC. V and J are TRBV11-2 and TRBJ2-7, with TRBD2 identical over 7 bases. The CDR3 sequence is 15 residues long. The junction had 8 bases not matched to a gene; V was cut back by 1 base and J by 5 bases. CDR1 and CDR2 from the germline V gene are SGHAT and FQNNGV.